The 27 T cell receptor beta chains below all came from one sample that was sequenced in a study of T cell responses to AZD1222 COVID-19 vaccine. Sequenced by immunoSEQ multiplex PCR; TCRdb stores in-frame clones only, minus some. The sample contains more than 140,000 clones, around 89% of which appear only once. Sequencing used peripheral blood, obtained on day 0 of MenACWY control vaccination. The source is an adult in good health.

This clone is a singleton in its sample. The genes are TRBV9 and TRBJ2-1; tentatively, D is TRBD2 (6 bases). Germline CDR1 SGDLS, CDR2 YYNGEE. The germline V and J ends were trimmed by 4 bases and 5 bases, with 16 bases remaining between them. This CDR3 spans 15 amino acids. The CDR3 here is CASSPWRDPHNEQFF. The DNA for the CDR3 is TGTGCCAGCAGCCCCTGGCGGGATCCCCACAATGAGCAGTTCTTC. The full variable domain, with the rest looked up from reference TRBV9 and TRBJ2-1, is DSGVTQTPKHLITATGQRVTLRCSPRSGDLSVYWYQQSLDQGLQFLIQYYNGEERAKGNILERFSAQQFPDLHSELNLSSLELGDSALYFCASSPWRDPHNEQFFGPGTRLTVL.

The gene calls are TRBV7-2 and TRBJ1-1, with TRBD1 matching 9 bases. The J segment lost 2 bases and the V segment lost 7 bases, leaving 14 bases of the junction unmatched. Germline lookup yields CDR1 SGHTA and CDR2 FQGNSA. There are 17 residues in the CDR3. The CDR3 sequence is CASTPRDRDGVNTEAFF. The CDR3 bases are TGTGCCAGCACCCCGAGGGACAGGGATGGGGTAAACACTGAAGCTTTCTTT.

This clone was recorded once. This chain uses TRBV19 with TRBJ1-5; D remains ambiguous. The CDR3 runs 13 residues. Trimming pared 8 bases from V and 3 bases from J, leaving 11 bases between. Germline V lookup: CDR1 LNHDA, CDR2 SQIVND (reference sequence). The CDR3 DNA is TGTGCCAGTCACGCTCTCCCCAATCAGCCCCAGCATTTT. Amino acid sequence: CASHALPNQPQHF.

V gene TRBV28 combines with J gene TRBJ2-7; 7 bases are a match to TRBD1. This CDR3 region has 15 residues. Per the germline V gene, CDR1 is MDHEN and CDR2 is SYDVKM. V lost 6 bases and J lost 0; bases outside the gene matches: 8. The CDR3 DNA reads as TGTGCCAGCAGCCTCCGTGGGACAGTCTCCTACGAGCAGTACTTC. It translates to CASSLRGTVSYEQYF.

The V call is TRBV2, the J call TRBJ1-1; 7 bases match TRBD1. This CDR3 region has 16 residues. After removal of 6 bases from V and 5 bases from J, the junction contained 15 bases not matched to a gene. Germline V gene data show CDR1 as SNHLY and CDR2 as FYNNEI. The chain's CDR3 is CASSGEAGQRGTEAFF. CDR3 nucleotides: TGTGCCAGCAGCGGGGAGGCGGGACAGAGGGGTACTGAAGCTTTCTTT. Together with reference TRBV2 and TRBJ1-1, the CDR3 gives the full variable domain: EPEVTQTPSHQVTQMGQEVILRCVPISNHLYFYWYRQILGQKVEFLVSFYNNEISEKSEIFDDQFSVERPDGSNFTLKIRSTKLEDSAMYFCASSGEAGQRGTEAFFGQGTRLTVV.

This chain uses TRBV19 with TRBJ1-6; D is undetermined. Germline CDR1 LNHDA, CDR2 SQIVND (reference sequence). Trimming pared 3 bases from V and 0 bases from J, leaving 6 bases between. CDR3 length: 15 amino acids. The CDR3 nucleotides are TGTGCCAGTAGTATGGGTAGCTCCTATAATTCACCCCTCCACTTT. Its protein is CASSMGSSYNSPLHF.

The chain is built from TRBV7-9 and TRBJ1-1, with unresolved D. V was trimmed by 9 bases and J by 1 base, leaving 15 bases between them. Germline CDR1 and CDR2: SEHNR and FQNEAQ (reference sequence). This CDR3 spans 14 amino acids. This CDR3 is CASSPWTANTEAFF. The CDR3 bases are TGTGCCAGTAGCCCTTGGACGGCGAACACTGAAGCTTTCTTT.

V and J are TRBV18 and TRBJ1-6, with D perhaps matching TRBD1 (6 bases). The V and J ends lost 4 bases and 2 bases respectively, with 12 bases between them. Germline values: CDR1 KGHSH, CDR2 LQKENI. CDR3 length: 16 residues. The CDR3 DNA is TGTGCCAGCTCACGAGTTAGGGGGGCCTATAATTCACCCCTCCACTTT. Its translation: CASSRVRGAYNSPLHF.

This clone has only one observation. The CDR3 bases are TGTGCCAGCAGTGAAGCGCGGGGCTTTGTCTACGAGCAGTACTTC. Protein sequence: CASSEARGFVYEQYF. The chain is built from TRBV6-1 and TRBJ2-7; TRBD2 is a possible D gene (6 bases). The length of the CDR3 is 15 residues. Germline loops: CDR1 MNHNS, CDR2 SASEGT. Trimming stripped 0 bases from V and 3 bases from J, with 12 bases between.

The chain joins TRBV7-2 to TRBJ2-7; 7 bases align to TRBD1. Trimming took 5 bases from V and 2 from J; bases not matched to a gene: 6. The CDR3 is made up of 14 amino acids. The germline gives CDR1 SGHTA, CDR2 FQGNSA. CDR3 residues: CASSLGTVTYEQYF. In DNA, the CDR3 is TGTGCCAGCAGCCTCGGGACAGTCACCTACGAGCAGTACTTC.

This rearrangement joins TRBV28 to TRBJ2-1, with 8 bases aligning to TRBD2. This CDR3 comprises 13 residues. With 2 bases clipped from V and 9 bases from J, the junction kept 3 bases outside the gene matches. The germline V gene encodes CDR1 MDHEN and CDR2 SYDVKM. Here the CDR3 reads CASSLPRGGEQFF. The CDR3, as DNA: TGTGCCAGCAGTTTACCCCGGGGGGGTGAGCAGTTCTTC.

The CDR3 loop is CAWRNRQGVFVEQYF. The CDR3 DNA follows: TGTGCCTGGAGAAACAGACAGGGGGTCTTTGTGGAGCAGTACTTC. This rearrangement joins TRBV30 to TRBJ2-7, with 9 bases fitting TRBD1. Germline values: CDR1 GTSNPN, CDR2 SVGIG (reference sequence). The CDR3 loop spans 15 amino acids. Losses at the gene ends were 3 bases for V and 7 bases for J; bases not matched to a gene: 13.

This rearrangement joins TRBV7-8 to TRBJ2-5; 10 nucleotides align to TRBD2. The J segment lost 5 bases and the V segment lost 6 bases, leaving 9 bases of the junction unmatched. This CDR3 has 15 amino acids. Looked up from germline, CDR1 is SGHVS and CDR2 is FQNEAQ. CDR3 loop: CASSIQRGGRETQYF. CDR3 in DNA: TGTGCCAGCAGTATCCAGCGGGGGGGCCGCGAGACCCAGTACTTC.

A word on this clone: Other DNA sequences in this specimen translate into the identical CDR3. This chain uses TRBV6-5 with TRBJ1-2, with TRBD1 identical over 9 bases. The CDR3 has 13 residues. Germline V gene lookup returns CDR1 MNHEY and CDR2 SVGAGI. Unmatched junction bases numbered 4, after V lost 8 bases and J lost 3 bases. The CDR3 region is CASSWDRDYGYTF. The CDR3 DNA sequence: TGTGCCAGCTCATGGGACAGGGACTATGGCTACACCTTC.

In regard to this clone: This sample includes further DNA sequences coding for the same CDR3. V usage is TRBV7-9 and J usage is TRBJ2-6; perhaps TRBD1 as D (5 bases). Per germline, CDR1 SEHNR and CDR2 FQNEAQ (reference sequence). There are 15 residues in the CDR3. V was pared by 1 base and J by 2 bases, with 6 bases between. The CDR3 DNA reads as TGTGCCAGCAGCTTAGGGGGCGCTGGGGCCAACGTCCTGACTTTC. Amino acid sequence: CASSLGGAGANVLTF.

V gene TRBV28 combines with J gene TRBJ1-3; 7 positions agree with TRBD1. CDR3 length: 17 residues. Losses at the gene ends were 4 bases for V and 0 bases for J; bases not matched to a gene: 9. CDR1 is MDHEN, CDR2 SYDVKM, per germline. The CDR3 spells CASSSYLQGSSGNTIYF. CDR3 DNA sequence: TGTGCCAGCAGTTCCTACCTACAGGGGTCCTCTGGAAACACCATATATTTT.

The chain recombines TRBV30 with TRBJ2-1; D is perhaps TRBD2 (6 bases). V lost 0 bases to trimming and J lost 8 bases, with 17 bases between them. The CDR3 totals 15 residues. The germline gives CDR1 GTSNPN, CDR2 SVGIG (reference sequence). The CDR3 nucleotides read TGTGCCTGGAGTGTACAAAGCCCGGGGGTCCATGAGCAGTTCTTC. Encoded protein: CAWSVQSPGVHEQFF.

The chain recombines TRBV28 with TRBJ1-6, with D tentatively TRBD1 (5 bases). The V end lost 7 bases, the J end lost 10 bases, and 20 bases lay between the germline ends. The CDR3 spans 15 residues. Per germline, CDR1 MDHEN and CDR2 SYDVKM. The CDR3 protein is CASKGSQGRGSPLHF. The CDR3 coding sequence is TGTGCCAGCAAAGGTTCCCAGGGACGAGGCTCACCCCTCCACTTT.

V usage is TRBV29-1 and J usage is TRBJ1-2; 8 bases line up with TRBD1. The CDR3 has 12 residues. Germline V gives CDR1 SQVTM, CDR2 ANQGSEA. V lost 7 bases, J lost 4 bases, and 5 bases stayed unmatched. The CDR3 DNA sequence: TGCAGCGGTGGGACAGGAACCTATGGCTACACCTTC. It translates to CSGGTGTYGYTF. Filled out from reference TRBV29-1 and TRBJ1-2, the complete variable domain reads SAVISQKPSRDICQRGTSLTIQCQVDSQVTMMFWYRQQPGQSLTLIATANQGSEATYESGFVIDKFPISRPNLTFSTLTVSNMSPEDSSIYLCSGGTGTYGYTFGSGTRLTVV.

This clone came up a few times. The chain carries TRBV2 and TRBJ1-2; 7 bases align to TRBD1. This CDR3 comprises 15 residues. Germline values: CDR1 SNHLY, CDR2 FYNNEI. The junction had 12 bases not matched to a gene; V was cut back by 6 bases and J by 5 bases. In nucleotides, the CDR3 is TGTGCCAGCAGCTCGGGACAGCAGGGGCGTTATGGCTACACCTTC. Translation gives CASSSGQQGRYGYTF. The variable domain in full, completed from reference TRBV2 and TRBJ1-2, reads EPEVTQTPSHQVTQMGQEVILRCVPISNHLYFYWYRQILGQKVEFLVSFYNNEISEKSEIFDDQFSVERPDGSNFTLKIRSTKLEDSAMYFCASSSGQQGRYGYTFGSGTRLTVV.

The V gene is TRBV12-3 or TRBV12-4, the J gene TRBJ2-7; D is uncertain. This CDR3 region has 13 residues. V was shortened by 6 bases and J by 1 base, with 10 bases between the two germline ends. CDR3 DNA sequence: TGTGCCAGCAGGAAGACATTTTCCTACGAGCAGTACTTC. The encoded protein is CASRKTFSYEQYF.

This rearrangement joins TRBV6-4 to TRBJ1-1, with D possibly matching TRBD1 (5 bases). The germline V gene encodes CDR1 MRHNA and CDR2 SNTAGT. The V end lost 6 bases, the J end lost 5 bases, and 13 bases lay between the germline ends. CDR3 length: 13 amino acids. The CDR3 loop reads CASRATGRTEAFF. The CDR3 DNA reads as TGTGCCAGCAGGGCTACAGGCAGGACTGAAGCTTTCTTT.

The rearrangement links TRBV14 to TRBJ2-7; maybe TRBD1 (6 bases). V was trimmed by 7 bases and J by 2 bases, leaving 12 bases between them. CDR3 length: 13 amino acids. CDR1 is SGHDN and CDR2 is FVKESK in the germline V gene. The CDR3 here is CASNHRATYEQYF. The CDR3, as DNA: TGTGCCAGCAACCACAGGGCTACCTACGAGCAGTACTTC.

The V gene is TRBV18, the J gene TRBJ2-1, with D unresolved. The CDR3 runs to 14 residues. Trimming took 3 bases from V and 0 from J, leaving 6 bases between them. Germline V CDR1 and CDR2: KGHSH, LQKENI. In nucleotides, the CDR3 is TGTGCCAGCTCACCCCAGCGCTCCTACAATGAGCAGTTCTTC. It is translated as CASSPQRSYNEQFF.

The chain uses TRBV6-5 and TRBJ1-1; D uncertain. Germline V CDR1 and CDR2: MNHEY, SVGAGI. V dropped 0 bases and J dropped 1 base, with 6 bases sitting between them. This CDR3 comprises 14 residues. The CDR3 sequence: CASSYSVGNTEAFF. CDR3 DNA sequence: TGTGCCAGCAGTTACTCAGTCGGGAACACTGAAGCTTTCTTT.

The chain carries TRBV9 and TRBJ1-2, with 8 bases fitting TRBD1. This CDR3 is 14 amino acids long. V lost 4 bases to trimming and J lost 4 bases; unmatched junction nucleotides: 6. In germline, CDR1 is SGDLS, CDR2 YYNGEE. For the CDR3, the DNA is TGTGCCAGCAGCCCCTTACAGGGGGGCTATGGCTACACCTTC. Its protein is CASSPLQGGYGYTF.

The chain has TRBV5-1 and TRBJ2-1, with 7 bases matching TRBD2. This CDR3 has 14 residues. CDR1 is SGHRS, CDR2 YFSETQ, per germline. The V gene end was trimmed by 5 bases and the J gene end by 5 bases; junction bases not matched to a gene: 7. The chain's CDR3 is CASSRAGWDNEQFF. CDR3 DNA sequence: TGCGCCAGCAGTCGAGCGGGATGGGACAATGAGCAGTTCTTC.